The clone carrying this T cell receptor (beta chain) was seen only a few times. PCR was performed a second time for about 7 to 11 cycles using a sample-barcoded 5' primer and a J-beta primer mix. Each cDNA molecule carried a tag from a template-switch adaptor that contained 12 random nucleotides. MiXCR, run by TCRdb on the 5' RACE reads, gives a single entry per CDR3 protein. Of roughly 800,000 distinct CDR3 sequences in the sample, roughly 50% are singletons; the top ten hold approximately 23%. The data are from a study of blood T cells in healthy people across ages. For the study at large: About one barcoded beta molecule was captured per two T cells (by template switching).

The authors isolated at least 6 million PBMCs per sample. This CDR3 is built from 15 residues. Per the germline V gene, CDR1 is SGHTA and CDR2 is FQGNSA. V dropped 3 bases and J dropped 5; count of bases not matched to a gene: 7. Sequences were obtained from blood. The receptor was isolated from a man under 40 in good health. V gene TRBV7-2 combines with J gene TRBJ2-1; TRBD1 matches 7 bases. In DNA, the CDR3 is TGTGCCAGCAGCTTCTCCGGGACAGAGAACAATGAGCAGTTCTTC. Translated: CASSFSGTENNEQFF.